Listed below are T cell receptor beta chains from one sample, sequenced in a study of Ad26.COV2.S vaccination and SARS-CoV-2 variants. TCRdb keeps only in-frame clones here, not all; method: immunoSEQ multiplex PCR. The sample records roughly 300,000 clones, approximately 86% being singletons. This sample comprised peripheral blood, obtained in a trial of Ad26.COV2.S vaccine versus placebo. The origin of the receptors is a person aged 18-60 years who received the Ad26.COV2.S COVID-19 vaccine or a placebo. Both conserved end residues are part of each CDR3. Fields, in order: J gene, V gene, D gene, clone size, CDR3 DNA, CDR3 protein. D genes are given only for firm matches. Not every row has a clone size; where given, it reads once, few, many or a size class.

J gene: TRBJ2-7
V gene: TRBV28
D gene: TRBD2
clone size: few
CDR3 DNA: TGTGCCAGCAGTTTCCATCTAGCGGTCCTAACCTACGAGCAGTACTTC
CDR3 protein: CASSFHLAVLTYEQYF

J gene: TRBJ2-2
V gene: TRBV28
D gene: NA
clone size: NA
CDR3 DNA: TGTGCCAGCAGTTCCTCCTCCGGGGAGCTGTTTTTT
CDR3 protein: CASSSSSGELFF

J gene: TRBJ2-1
V gene: TRBV5-5
D gene: NA
clone size: NA
CDR3 DNA: TGTGCCAGCAGCTTGGACTGGGGCACCTTCTACAATGAGCAGTTCTTC
CDR3 protein: CASSLDWGTFYNEQFF

J gene: TRBJ1-5
V gene: TRBV12-3/TRBV12-4
D gene: NA
clone size: NA
CDR3 DNA: TGTGCCAGCAGTTTCGGAGGAATTATGCCCCAGCATTTT
CDR3 protein: CASSFGGIMPQHF

J gene: TRBJ2-7
V gene: TRBV5-1
D gene: NA
clone size: NA
CDR3 DNA: TGCGCCAGCAGCTTGGAGGGACACCCCTACGAGCAGTACTTC
CDR3 protein: CASSLEGHPYEQYF

J gene: TRBJ2-5
V gene: TRBV6-5
D gene: NA
clone size: NA
CDR3 DNA: TGTGCCAGCAACCCCGGGAACCAAGAGACCCAGTACTTC
CDR3 protein: CASNPGNQETQYF

J gene: TRBJ2-3
V gene: TRBV6-5
D gene: NA
clone size: NA
CDR3 DNA: TGTGCCAGCAGTTCACAGGGAGGGGGCACAGATACGCAGTATTTT
CDR3 protein: CASSSQGGGTDTQYF

J gene: TRBJ1-1
V gene: TRBV28
D gene: NA
clone size: NA
CDR3 DNA: TGTGCCAGCAGTTCCTTGCGCCTAGGGGTGAACACTGAAGCTTTCTTT
CDR3 protein: CASSSLRLGVNTEAFF

J gene: TRBJ2-3
V gene: TRBV18
D gene: NA
clone size: NA
CDR3 DNA: TGTGCCAGCTCACCACAGCTGGGCGGGGTTACAGATACGCAGTATTTT
CDR3 protein: CASSPQLGGVTDTQYF

J gene: TRBJ2-1
V gene: TRBV14
D gene: NA
clone size: NA
CDR3 DNA: TGTGCCAGCAGCCGACGGACGGGGAAAGCCTACAATGAGCAGTTCTTC
CDR3 protein: CASSRRTGKAYNEQFF

J gene: TRBJ2-1
V gene: TRBV11-2
D gene: TRBD2
clone size: NA
CDR3 DNA: TGTGCCAGCAGCTTAGATCCAGCGGGAGCTATCAATGAGCAGTTCTTC
CDR3 protein: CASSLDPAGAINEQFF

J gene: TRBJ1-1
V gene: TRBV10-3
D gene: NA
clone size: NA
CDR3 DNA: TGTGCCATCAGTCCGACAGTGAACACTGAAGCTTTCTTT
CDR3 protein: CAISPTVNTEAFF

J gene: TRBJ1-5
V gene: TRBV19
D gene: NA
clone size: NA
CDR3 DNA: TGTGCCAGTAGTCCCCTGGATAGCAATCAGCCCCAGCATTTT
CDR3 protein: CASSPLDSNQPQHF

J gene: TRBJ1-3
V gene: TRBV7-6
D gene: NA
clone size: NA
CDR3 DNA: TGTGCCAGCAGCACCGGGGCGGCCGCTTATGGAAACACCATATATTTT
CDR3 protein: CASSTGAAAYGNTIYF

J gene: TRBJ2-3
V gene: TRBV27
D gene: NA
clone size: NA
CDR3 DNA: TGTGCCAGCAGTTTCGATCGAGCGGAAGATACGCAGTATTTT
CDR3 protein: CASSFDRAEDTQYF

J gene: TRBJ1-1
V gene: TRBV4-3
D gene: TRBD1
clone size: once
CDR3 DNA: TGCGCCAGCAGCCAAGATACCCCGGGACAGGGCCTACTAAGCTCGAACACTGAAGCTTTCTTT
CDR3 protein: CASSQDTPGQGLLSSNTEAFF

J gene: TRBJ1-2
V gene: TRBV6-1
D gene: NA
clone size: NA
CDR3 DNA: TGTGCCAGCAGTGAAAGGGGAAGGATCTATGGCTACACCTTC
CDR3 protein: CASSERGRIYGYTF

J gene: TRBJ1-2
V gene: TRBV13
D gene: NA
clone size: NA
CDR3 DNA: TGTGCCAGCAGCTTATCAACCCCGGGGGGCTACACCTTC
CDR3 protein: CASSLSTPGGYTF

J gene: TRBJ2-6
V gene: TRBV7-2
D gene: NA
clone size: NA
CDR3 DNA: TGTGCCAGCAGCCAACGGAGGGCCAGGGGGGCCTCTGGGGCCAACGTCCTGACTTTC
CDR3 protein: CASSQRRARGASGANVLTF

J gene: TRBJ2-1
V gene: TRBV24-1
D gene: NA
clone size: NA
CDR3 DNA: TGTGCCACCAGTGATCTCGAGCTGGGTGGGGAGCAGTTCTTC
CDR3 protein: CATSDLELGGEQFF

J gene: TRBJ1-1
V gene: TRBV28
D gene: NA
clone size: NA
CDR3 DNA: TGTGCCAGCACCCCTTACCTAGGCGGGAGGACTGAAGCTTTCTTT
CDR3 protein: CASTPYLGGRTEAFF

J gene: TRBJ1-2
V gene: TRBV9
D gene: NA
clone size: once
CDR3 DNA: TGTGCCAGCAGCGTAGGGGGGGCGCAGACCAACTATGGCTACACCTTC
CDR3 protein: CASSVGGAQTNYGYTF

J gene: TRBJ2-7
V gene: TRBV28
D gene: TRBD2
clone size: NA
CDR3 DNA: TGTGCCAGCATTCCCGGGGGGGCGTCCTCCTACGAGCAGTACTTC
CDR3 protein: CASIPGGASSYEQYF

J gene: TRBJ1-6
V gene: TRBV9
D gene: TRBD1
clone size: NA
CDR3 DNA: TGTGCCAGCAGTGGCCAGGGACAGAATAATTCACCCCTCCACTTT
CDR3 protein: CASSGQGQNNSPLHF

J gene: TRBJ1-4
V gene: TRBV18
D gene: TRBD1
clone size: NA
CDR3 DNA: TGTGCCAGCTCACCCTTACAGGGGGCCAATAATGAAAAACTGTTTTTT
CDR3 protein: CASSPLQGANNEKLFF

J gene: TRBJ2-3
V gene: TRBV11-2
D gene: TRBD2
clone size: NA
CDR3 DNA: TGTGCCAGCAGCCAGACTAGCGGGGGGACAGATACGCAGTATTTT
CDR3 protein: CASSQTSGGTDTQYF